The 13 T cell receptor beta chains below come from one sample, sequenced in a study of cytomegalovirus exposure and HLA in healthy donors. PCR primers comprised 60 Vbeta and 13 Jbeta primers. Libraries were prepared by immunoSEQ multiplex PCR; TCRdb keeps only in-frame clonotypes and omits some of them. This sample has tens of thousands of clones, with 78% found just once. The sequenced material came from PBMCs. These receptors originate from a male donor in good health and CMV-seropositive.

DNA for the CDR3: TGTGCCAGCAGCTTAGCCGGGAACACCGGGGAGCTGTTTTTT. Protein: CASSLAGNTGELFF. V is TRBV11-3 and J is TRBJ2-2, with D unresolved. This CDR3 region has 14 residues. The V end was cut by 1 base, the J end by 1 base, with 4 bases between. In germline, CDR1 is SGHNT, CDR2 YENEEA.

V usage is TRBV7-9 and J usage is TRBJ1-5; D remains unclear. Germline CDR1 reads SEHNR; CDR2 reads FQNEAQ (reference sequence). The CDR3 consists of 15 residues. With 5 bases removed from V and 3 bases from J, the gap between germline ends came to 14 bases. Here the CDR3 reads CASSSGKVINQPQHF. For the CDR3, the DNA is TGTGCCAGCAGCAGCGGGAAAGTAATCAATCAGCCCCAGCATTTT. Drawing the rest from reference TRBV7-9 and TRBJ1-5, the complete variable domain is DTGVSQNPRHKITKRGQNVTFRCDPISEHNRLYWYRQTLGQGPEFLTYFQNEAQLEKSRLLSDRFSAERPKGSFSTLEIQRTEQGDSAMYLCASSSGKVINQPQHFGDGTRLSIL.

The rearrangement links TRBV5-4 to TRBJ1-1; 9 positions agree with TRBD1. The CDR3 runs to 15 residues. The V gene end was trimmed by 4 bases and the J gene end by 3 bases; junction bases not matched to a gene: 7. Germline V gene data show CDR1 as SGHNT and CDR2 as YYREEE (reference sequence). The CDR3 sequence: CASSAFRTGDTEAFF. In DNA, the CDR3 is TGTGCCAGCAGCGCCTTCCGGACAGGGGACACTGAAGCTTTCTTT.

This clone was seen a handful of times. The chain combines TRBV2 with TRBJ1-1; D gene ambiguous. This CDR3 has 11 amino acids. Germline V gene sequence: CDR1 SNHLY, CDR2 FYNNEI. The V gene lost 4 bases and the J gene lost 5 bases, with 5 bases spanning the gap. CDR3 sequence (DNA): TGTGCCAGCAGTGCGGGGACTGAAGCTTTCTTT. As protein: CASSAGTEAFF.

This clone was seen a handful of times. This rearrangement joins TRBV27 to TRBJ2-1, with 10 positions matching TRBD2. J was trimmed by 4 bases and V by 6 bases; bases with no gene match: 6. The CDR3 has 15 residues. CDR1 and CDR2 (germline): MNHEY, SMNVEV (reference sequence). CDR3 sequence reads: CASRPGLANYNEQFF. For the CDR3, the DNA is TGTGCCAGCAGACCGGGACTAGCGAATTACAATGAGCAGTTCTTC.

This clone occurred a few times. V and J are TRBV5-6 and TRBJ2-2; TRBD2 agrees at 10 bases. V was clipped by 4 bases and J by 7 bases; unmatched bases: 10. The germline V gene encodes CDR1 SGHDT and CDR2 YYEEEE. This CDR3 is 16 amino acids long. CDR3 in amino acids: CASSGSGRADIGELFF. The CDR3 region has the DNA TGTGCCAGCAGCGGGAGCGGGAGGGCCGATATCGGGGAGCTGTTTTTT.

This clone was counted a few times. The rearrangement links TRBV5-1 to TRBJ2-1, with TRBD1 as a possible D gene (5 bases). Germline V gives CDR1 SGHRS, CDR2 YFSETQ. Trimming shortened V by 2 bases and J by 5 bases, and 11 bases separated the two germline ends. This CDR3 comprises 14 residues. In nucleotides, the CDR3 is TGCGCCAGCAGCTTAGGACAACCTGACAATGAGCAGTTCTTC. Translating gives CASSLGQPDNEQFF.

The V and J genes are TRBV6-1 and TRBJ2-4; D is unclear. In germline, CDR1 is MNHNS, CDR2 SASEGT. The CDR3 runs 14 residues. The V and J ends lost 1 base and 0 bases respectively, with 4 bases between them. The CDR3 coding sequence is TGTGCCAGCAGTGAAGAGCTAGCCAAAAACATTCAGTACTTC. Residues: CASSEELAKNIQYF.

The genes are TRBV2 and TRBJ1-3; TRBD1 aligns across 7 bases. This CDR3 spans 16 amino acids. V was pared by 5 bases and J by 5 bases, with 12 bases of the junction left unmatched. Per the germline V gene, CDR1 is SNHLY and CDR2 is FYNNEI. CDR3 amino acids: CASSRPKTGTRNTIYF. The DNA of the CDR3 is TGTGCCAGCAGTCGACCAAAGACAGGGACGAGAAACACCATATATTTT. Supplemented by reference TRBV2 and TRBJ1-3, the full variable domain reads EPEVTQTPSHQVTQMGQEVILRCVPISNHLYFYWYRQILGQKVEFLVSFYNNEISEKSEIFDDQFSVERPDGSNFTLKIRSTKLEDSAMYFCASSRPKTGTRNTIYFGEGSWLTVV.

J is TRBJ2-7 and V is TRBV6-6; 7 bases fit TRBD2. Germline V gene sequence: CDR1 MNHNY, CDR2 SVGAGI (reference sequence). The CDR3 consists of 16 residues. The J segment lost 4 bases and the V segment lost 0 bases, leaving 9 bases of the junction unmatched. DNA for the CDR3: TGTGCCAGCAGTTACTCTCGGCGGGACTATAGTTACGAGCAGTACTTC. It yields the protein CASSYSRRDYSYEQYF.

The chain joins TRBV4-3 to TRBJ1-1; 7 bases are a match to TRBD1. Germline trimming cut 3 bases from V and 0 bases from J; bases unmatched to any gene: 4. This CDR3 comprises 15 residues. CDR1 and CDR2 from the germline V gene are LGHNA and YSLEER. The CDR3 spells CASSQRTGMNTEAFF. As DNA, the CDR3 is TGCGCCAGCAGCCAGAGGACAGGTATGAACACTGAAGCTTTCTTT.

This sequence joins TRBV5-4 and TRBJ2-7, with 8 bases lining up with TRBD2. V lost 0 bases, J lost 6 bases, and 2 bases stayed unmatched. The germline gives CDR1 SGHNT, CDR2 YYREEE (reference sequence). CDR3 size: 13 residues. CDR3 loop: CASSLGREAEQYF. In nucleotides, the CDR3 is TGTGCCAGCAGCTTGGGGCGGGAGGCCGAGCAGTACTTC. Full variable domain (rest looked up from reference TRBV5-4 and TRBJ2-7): ETGVTQSPTHLIKTRGQQVTLRCSSQSGHNTVSWYQQALGQGPQFIFQYYREEENGRGNFPPRFSGLQFPNYSSELNVNALELDDSALYLCASSLGREAEQYFGPGTRLTVT.

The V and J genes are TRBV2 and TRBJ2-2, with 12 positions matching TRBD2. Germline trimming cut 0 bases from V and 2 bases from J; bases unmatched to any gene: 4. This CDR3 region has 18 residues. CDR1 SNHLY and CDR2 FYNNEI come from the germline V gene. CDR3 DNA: TGTGCCAGCAGTGAAGCCGCTAGCGGGAGGGTTAACACCGGGGAGCTGTTTTTT. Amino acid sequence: CASSEAASGRVNTGELFF.